A single T cell receptor (beta chain) is shown here with its context. Its antigen is unknown. V lost 0 bases and J lost 14; bases outside the gene matches: 9. Germline-derived CDR1 and CDR2 are LGHDT and YNNKEL (reference sequence). The length of the CDR3 is 14 residues. This record belongs to a study of vaccination effects on CD4 cells after COVID-19. TCRdb keeps only in-frame clones here, not all; method: immunoSEQ multiplex PCR. The repertoire includes some 49,000 clones, around four fifths of them detected once, and about 9% sits in the top ten. With about 9 days of culture completed, CD4+ T cells were isolated. Notes on the study in general: Early post-infection timepoints were missing from the study, which also had few convalescent patients.

This specimen was CD4+ T cells from PBMCs cultured without peptide, taken before COVID-19 vaccination. The V gene is TRBV3-1 (or the pseudogene TRBV3-2), the J gene TRBJ2-1, with TRBD2 identical over 8 bases. This sequence originates from a human donor who had a prior SARS-CoV-2 infection. DNA of the CDR3: TGTGCCAGCAGCCAAGATTACGGGAGGGCTCCTGAGTTCTTC. Encoded protein: CASSQDYGRAPEFF.